The 5 T cell receptor beta chains below were found in one sample sequenced in a study of T cell responses to AZD1222 COVID-19 vaccine. Sequenced by immunoSEQ multiplex PCR; TCRdb stores in-frame clones only, minus some. The sample comprises 250,000 to 300,000 clones, approximately 94% of which are singletons, and approximately 0.52% rests with the top ten. Sequences were derived from peripheral blood, sampled 28 days after the second AZD1222 dose. These receptors were taken from an adult who received the AZD1222 COVID-19 vaccine.

The V call is TRBV28, the J call TRBJ1-2; D is ambiguous. The V end was cut by 0 bases, the J end by 6 bases, with 8 bases between. In germline, CDR1 is MDHEN, CDR2 SYDVKM. This CDR3 comprises 13 residues. The CDR3 region is CASSLWLADGYTF. The CDR3 bases are TGTGCCAGCAGTTTATGGTTAGCTGATGGCTACACCTTC.

This clone was picked up a small number of times. J is TRBJ2-3 and V is TRBV28; tentatively, D is TRBD1 or TRBD2 (6 bases each). The CDR3 totals 14 residues. Trimming took off 5 bases at V and 4 bases at J, with 13 bases between the two ends. CDR1 is MDHEN, CDR2 SYDVKM, per germline. For the CDR3, the DNA is TGTGCCAGCAGTCCCTCAGGGGAGGCAGATACGCAGTATTTT. This translates into CASSPSGEADTQYF.

This chain links TRBV5-1 with TRBJ2-2; the match to TRBD1 covers 9 bases. The CDR3 totals 15 residues. Trimming cost V 0 bases and J 4 bases; bases outside gene matches: 1. Per germline, CDR1 SGHRS and CDR2 YFSETQ. In nucleotides, the CDR3 is TGCGCCAGCAGCTTGGGGGACAGGGCCACCGGGGAGCTGTTTTTT. The encoded protein is CASSLGDRATGELFF. The complete variable domain, with remaining parts taken from reference TRBV5-1 and TRBJ2-2, reads KAGVTQTPRYLIKTRGQQVTLSCSPISGHRSVSWYQQTPGQGLQFLFEYFSETQRNKGNFPGRFSGRQFSNSRSEMNVSTLELGDSALYLCASSLGDRATGELFFGEGSRLTVL.

Here the CDR3 DNA reads TGTGCCAGCAGCCAAAACCAGGGGAATGGCTACACCTTC. Amino acids: CASSQNQGNGYTF. This chain joins TRBV28 and TRBJ1-2; tentatively, D is TRBD1 (6 bases). Germline V gives CDR1 MDHEN, CDR2 SYDVKM. This CDR3 has 13 residues. Between the trimmed V and J ends, which lost 6 bases and 6 bases, there was a span of 14 bases.

CDR3 residues: CASSARPLDTQYF. DNA for the CDR3: TGTGCCAGCAGCGCCCGCCCTTTGGATACGCAGTATTTT. The chain joins TRBV9 to TRBJ2-3; D remains unclear. Trimming cost V 3 bases and J 6 bases, with 11 bases left between them. This CDR3 has 13 amino acids. Germline CDR1 and CDR2: SGDLS and YYNGEE.